These 32 T cell receptor beta chains share one sample of origin, sequenced in a study of cytomegalovirus exposure and HLA in healthy donors. The PCR contained 60 Vbeta and 13 Jbeta primers. Profiled with immunoSEQ multiplex PCR; TCRdb holds only in-frame clones, not every one. The sample lists 180,000 or so clones, 76% occurring once. The sequenced sample was PBMCs. These receptors originate from a woman aged 25-40 years in good health and CMV-seropositive.

This rearrangement joins TRBV2 to TRBJ1-5; D is undetermined. The CDR3 is 16 amino acids. Germline values: CDR1 SNHLY, CDR2 FYNNEI. V shed 6 bases and J shed 0 bases, with 15 bases lying between them. The CDR3 spells CASRTGSLYSNQPQHF. CDR3 DNA sequence: TGTGCCAGCAGGACGGGATCGCTTTATAGCAATCAGCCCCAGCATTTT.

The chain carries TRBV6-6 and TRBJ1-6, with D possibly being TRBD1 (5 bases). The CDR3 extends over 13 amino acids. Germline values: CDR1 MNHNY, CDR2 SVGAGI (reference sequence). The V and J ends lost 6 bases and 7 bases respectively, with 10 bases between them. CDR3 in amino acids: CASRGLPNSPLHF. In DNA form, the CDR3 reads TGTGCCAGCAGGGGACTACCGAATTCACCCCTCCACTTT.

The J gene is TRBJ1-1, the V gene TRBV7-9, with 8 nucleotides matching TRBD1. Trimming at V came to 5 bases and at J to 3 bases, leaving 11 bases not matched to a gene. Germline V gene lookup returns CDR1 SEHNR and CDR2 FQNEAQ (reference sequence). The CDR3 is made up of 16 amino acids. The CDR3 reads CASSQGQAEPYTEAFF. CDR3 sequence (DNA): TGTGCCAGCAGCCAGGGACAGGCTGAACCGTACACTGAAGCTTTCTTT.

This chain connects TRBV4-1 to TRBJ1-4; D might be TRBD1 (5 bases). CDR3 size: 19 residues. Trimming removed 4 bases from V and 5 bases from J, with 26 bases in between. Germline CDR1 MGHRA, CDR2 YSYEKL. Here the CDR3 reads CASSLRGYNIGKRNEKLFF. CDR3 in DNA: TGCGCCAGCAGCCTGCGGGGGTACAACATAGGGAAGAGAAATGAAAAACTGTTTTTT.

V gene TRBV5-4 combines with J gene TRBJ1-1; D may be TRBD1 (6 bases). Trimming cost V 2 bases and J 6 bases, with 14 bases left between them. Germline V gives CDR1 SGHNT, CDR2 YYREEE (reference sequence). This CDR3 spans 14 amino acids. CDR3 in DNA: TGTGCCAGCAGCTTCGTCACAGGGCGGTCTGAAGCTTTCTTT. This encodes CASSFVTGRSEAFF.

The chain uses TRBV4-1 and TRBJ2-7; tentatively, D is TRBD2 (6 bases). The CDR3 is 17 residues long. Trimming took 3 bases from V and 2 from J, leaving 20 bases between them. The germline gives CDR1 MGHRA, CDR2 YSYEKL. CDR3 amino acids: CASSQSKRGGAAYEQYF. In DNA, the CDR3 is TGCGCCAGCAGCCAGTCTAAGAGAGGAGGGGCGGCCTACGAGCAGTACTTC.

This clone was detected only once. This chain joins TRBV7-8 and TRBJ2-2, with D maybe TRBD2 (6 bases). Trimming left V 5 bases short and J 2 bases short, with 15 bases between. The CDR3 has 16 amino acids. CDR1 and CDR2 from the germline V gene are SGHVS and FQNEAQ. The CDR3 region is CASSRVRLDNTGELFF. Here the CDR3 DNA reads TGTGCCAGCAGCCGCGTCCGACTAGATAACACCGGGGAGCTGTTTTTT.

This chain connects TRBV5-1 to TRBJ2-5; maybe TRBD1 (5 bases). The CDR3 is 15 residues long. The germline gives CDR1 SGHRS, CDR2 YFSETQ. V lost 7 bases, J lost 4 bases, and 20 bases lay in between. DNA for the CDR3: TGCGCCAGCTCCGCTCAGGGCCCAATGGGAGAGACCCAGTACTTC. Its translation is CASSAQGPMGETQYF.

The chain combines TRBV5-1 with TRBJ2-5, with 9 bases that match TRBD2. Germline V gene lookup returns CDR1 SGHRS and CDR2 YFSETQ. The length of the CDR3 is 17 residues. V lost 4 bases, J lost 4 bases, and 14 bases stayed unmatched. CDR3 sequence: CASSPGGGGARSETQYF. CDR3 sequence (DNA): TGCGCCAGCAGCCCCGGGGGCGGGGGGGCCCGTTCAGAGACCCAGTACTTC. Combining the CDR3 with reference TRBV5-1 and TRBJ2-5 gives the whole variable domain KAGVTQTPRYLIKTRGQQVTLSCSPISGHRSVSWYQQTPGQGLQFLFEYFSETQRNKGNFPGRFSGRQFSNSRSEMNVSTLELGDSALYLCASSPGGGGARSETQYFGPGTRLLVL.

This sequence joins TRBV5-4 and TRBJ2-3, with TRBD1 as a possible D gene (5 bases). Germline V lookup: CDR1 SGHNT, CDR2 YYREEE (reference sequence). The CDR3 spans 18 residues. The V and J ends lost 5 bases and 0 bases respectively, with 22 bases between them. The CDR3 spells CASSPVYRTWSSTDTQYF. The CDR3 nucleotides read TGTGCCAGCAGTCCGGTCTACAGGACCTGGTCGAGCACAGATACGCAGTATTTT.

V usage is TRBV19 and J usage is TRBJ1-5, with 10 bases lining up with TRBD1. The CDR3 sequence is 13 residues long. The germline V gene encodes CDR1 LNHDA and CDR2 SQIVND (reference sequence). V was clipped by 5 bases and J by 5 bases; unmatched bases: 0. CDR3 sequence: CASSGTGDQPQHF. In DNA form, the CDR3 reads TGTGCCAGTAGTGGGACAGGGGATCAGCCCCAGCATTTT. The full variable domain, its missing parts supplied by reference TRBV19 and TRBJ1-5, is DGGITQSPKYLFRKEGQNVTLSCEQNLNHDAMYWYRQDPGQGLRLIYYSQIVNDFQKGDIAEGYSVSREKKESFPLTVTSAQKNPTAFYLCASSGTGDQPQHFGDGTRLSIL.

The genes are TRBV10-2 and TRBJ2-3; 9 bases align to TRBD2. The CDR3 contains 14 residues. Trimming cost V 6 bases and J 2 bases; bases outside gene matches: 3. The germline gives CDR1 WSHSY, CDR2 SAAADI. Written as DNA, the CDR3 is TGCGCCAGCAGGCGGGGGGGCCCCACAGATACGCAGTATTTT. Translation: CASRRGGPTDTQYF.

The chain couples TRBV10-1 to TRBJ1-3; D ambiguous. Germline loops: CDR1 WNHNN, CDR2 SYGVQD (reference sequence). The CDR3 has 13 residues. Trimming shortened V by 5 bases and J by 0 bases, and 5 bases separated the two germline ends. Written as DNA, the CDR3 is TGCGCCAGCAGTCCCTCCTCTGGAAACACCATATATTTT. Amino acid sequence: CASSPSSGNTIYF.

This chain uses TRBV4-3 with TRBJ2-1; D might be TRBD1 (6 bases). Trimming pared 0 bases from V and 10 bases from J, leaving 7 bases between. The CDR3 has 12 amino acids. From germline, CDR1 is LGHNA and CDR2 YSLEER. CDR3 sequence reads: CASSQEGGEQFF. The CDR3 region has the DNA TGCGCCAGCAGCCAAGAAGGGGGAGAGCAGTTCTTC.

This sequence joins TRBV11-3 and TRBJ2-5, with D perhaps TRBD1 (6 bases). V lost 5 bases to trimming and J lost 4 bases, with 17 bases between them. There are 15 residues in the CDR3. The V gene's germline CDR1 is SGHNT and CDR2 YENEEA. The CDR3 DNA sequence: TGTGCCAGCAGCCAGAGGGCAGGGGACCCAGAGACCCAGTACTTC. Translated: CASSQRAGDPETQYF.

This clone was found a few times. The rearrangement links TRBV28 to TRBJ1-4; 7 bases agree with TRBD1. Germline V gene data show CDR1 as MDHEN and CDR2 as SYDVKM. J was trimmed by 8 bases and V by 6 bases; bases with no gene match: 9. The CDR3 covers 14 residues. CDR3 sequence reads: CASRYNRGNEKLFF. In DNA form, the CDR3 reads TGTGCCAGCAGATACAACAGGGGCAACGAAAAACTGTTTTTT.

The CDR3 DNA is TGTGCCAGCAGCTCGGGTAGACAGGGGACCCTGAGCTCCTATAATTCACCCCTCCACTTT. It specifies CASSSGRQGTLSSYNSPLHF. The V and J genes are TRBV5-8 and TRBJ1-6, with 8 bases identical to TRBD1. There are 20 residues in the CDR3. V dropped 3 bases and J dropped 0; count of bases not matched to a gene: 14. Germline V gene lookup returns CDR1 SGHTS and CDR2 YDEGEE. Supplemented by reference TRBV5-8 and TRBJ1-6, the full variable domain reads EAGVTQSPTHLIKTRGQQATLRCSPISGHTSVYWYQQALGLGLQFLLWYDEGEERNRGNFPPRFSGRQFPNYSSELNVNALELEDSALYLCASSSGRQGTLSSYNSPLHFGNGTRLTVT.

The chain couples TRBV5-1 to TRBJ2-6; TRBD1 matches at 8 bases. The ends lost 0 bases at V and 5 bases at J; junction bases unmatched: 1. This CDR3 region has 15 residues. The germline V gene encodes CDR1 SGHRS and CDR2 YFSETQ. The DNA for the CDR3 is TGCGCCAGCAGCTTGGGACAGGGGAGGGCCAACGTCCTGACTTTC. Translation: CASSLGQGRANVLTF.

This clone appeared once. V and J are TRBV19 and TRBJ1-1; 8 bases line up with TRBD1. The CDR3 totals 15 residues. Germline values: CDR1 LNHDA, CDR2 SQIVND (reference sequence). J lost 3 bases, V lost 6 bases, and 9 bases had no gene match. CDR3 coding DNA: TGTGCCAGTAGAGGGAGAGGACAGGGATACACTGAAGCTTTCTTT. It encodes CASRGRGQGYTEAFF.

The table lists this clone with a few counts. Mismatch with germline at one junction end may stem from a read error. V gene TRBV7-2 combines with J gene TRBJ2-7; 9 bases match TRBD2. Germline loops: CDR1 SGHTA, CDR2 FQGNSA. The CDR3 has 14 amino acids. CDR3 DNA: TGTGCCAGCAGCCTAGCGGGGACTCCACGTGAGCAGTACTTC. Residues: CASSLAGTPREQYF.

V is TRBV9 and J is TRBJ1-6; 10 bases fit TRBD1. V lost 3 bases, J lost 2 bases, and 11 bases stayed unmatched. The CDR3 sequence is 19 residues long. Germline lookup yields CDR1 SGDLS and CDR2 YYNGEE. CDR3 DNA sequence: TGTGCCAGCAGCGCGACCCGGGACAGGGGTGGCACCTATAATTCACCCCTCCACTTT. Amino acid sequence: CASSATRDRGGTYNSPLHF.

The chain uses TRBV5-6 and TRBJ2-5, with 10 bases matching TRBD1. V lost 4 bases, J lost 14 bases, and 20 bases stayed unmatched. Per germline, CDR1 SGHDT and CDR2 YYEEEE. The CDR3 has 16 residues. The CDR3 DNA reads as TGTGCCAGCAGCACGGCCGGGACAGGGGAGGTCCTCAGACATTACTTC. This codes for CASSTAGTGEVLRHYF.

The chain employs TRBV7-8 and TRBJ1-4; D remains ambiguous. The CDR3 totals 15 residues. V lost 1 base and J 4 bases, leaving 10 bases between the germline ends. Germline V gene data show CDR1 as SGHVS and CDR2 as FQNEAQ. The CDR3 sequence: CASSLGGEDNEKLFF. The CDR3 coding sequence is TGTGCCAGCAGCTTAGGTGGGGAGGATAATGAAAAACTGTTTTTT.

This clone was found once. The V gene is TRBV6-6, the J gene TRBJ1-2, with a tentative D call TRBD1 (5 bases). Germline V gene lookup returns CDR1 MNHNY and CDR2 SVGAGI (reference sequence). CDR3 length: 11 amino acids. Trimming removed 8 bases from V and 8 bases from J, with 12 bases in between. The CDR3 DNA follows: TGTGCCAGCTTAATAAGGGGCGGCTACACCTTC. Translating it yields CASLIRGGYTF.

The genes are TRBV5-1 and TRBJ1-1; D is unresolved. Looked up from germline, CDR1 is SGHRS and CDR2 is YFSETQ. The CDR3 covers 14 residues. V was trimmed by 1 base and J by 2 bases, leaving 9 bases between them. The CDR3 region has the DNA TGCGCCAGCAGCTTGCTCTCCCCTAACACTGAAGCTTTCTTT. Its protein is CASSLLSPNTEAFF.

This sequence joins TRBV5-6 and TRBJ2-7; 9 bases are shared with TRBD2. This CDR3 comprises 18 residues. Germline V gene lookup returns CDR1 SGHDT and CDR2 YYEEEE. V was clipped by 4 bases and J by 6 bases; unmatched bases: 20. This chain's CDR3 is CASSQRALRGLAYPEQYF. The CDR3 DNA reads as TGTGCCAGCAGCCAACGGGCACTGAGGGGACTAGCTTATCCCGAGCAGTACTTC.

The chain employs TRBV18 and TRBJ2-2; 7 nucleotides match TRBD1. The germline V gene encodes CDR1 KGHSH and CDR2 LQKENI. The CDR3 contains 15 residues. Trimming cost V 3 bases and J 4 bases; bases outside gene matches: 5. In nucleotides, the CDR3 is TGTGCCAGCTCACCTACAAACAGGGGCACCGGGGAGCTGTTTTTT. It codes for CASSPTNRGTGELFF.

This clone was recorded once. V and J are TRBV6-4 and TRBJ1-5; D is perhaps TRBD1 (6 bases). V lost 5 bases and J lost 4, with 9 bases in between. This CDR3 is built from 13 residues. Germline loops: CDR1 MRHNA, CDR2 SNTAGT. CDR3 in amino acids: CASSYRENQPQHF. The CDR3 DNA follows: TGTGCCAGCAGTTACAGGGAGAATCAGCCCCAGCATTTT.

The chain's CDR3 is CASSGTDRGLGSPLHF. In nucleotides, the CDR3 is TGTGCCAGCAGCGGAACCGACAGGGGGCTCGGTTCACCCCTCCACTTT. J is TRBJ1-6 and V is TRBV7-2; 10 bases are shared with TRBD1. The germline CDR1 and CDR2 sequences are SGHTA and FQGNSA. The CDR3 contains 16 residues. V lost 5 bases to trimming and J lost 9 bases; unmatched junction nucleotides: 10.

The chain employs TRBV6-7 and TRBJ1-2; D not certain. TRBV6-7 is identified as an open reading frame with a role that is uncertain. This CDR3 has 14 residues. V gave up 0 bases and J gave up 4 bases, with 9 bases separating them. The CDR3 DNA is TGTGCCAGCAGTTACTCACAGAGACCCTATGGCTACACCTTC. As protein: CASSYSQRPYGYTF.

The CDR3 bases are TGTGCCAGCAGCCCTCCCCGGACAGCTAACTATGGCTACACCTTC. It encodes CASSPPRTANYGYTF. The J gene is TRBJ1-2, the V gene TRBV28, with D possibly being TRBD1 (6 bases). The CDR3 has 15 residues. The V gene's germline CDR1 is MDHEN and CDR2 SYDVKM. V gave up 6 bases and J gave up 0 bases, with 14 bases separating them.

The chain uses TRBV4-1 and TRBJ2-7; maybe TRBD1 (5 bases). CDR3 length equals 14 residues. Germline assignment: CDR1 MGHRA and CDR2 YSYEKL. Deletions cut 1 base from V and 9 bases from J, with 16 bases between. CDR3 sequence reads: CASSQVFRVGVQYF. CDR3 nucleotides: TGCGCCAGCAGCCAAGTATTCAGGGTTGGCGTGCAGTACTTC.